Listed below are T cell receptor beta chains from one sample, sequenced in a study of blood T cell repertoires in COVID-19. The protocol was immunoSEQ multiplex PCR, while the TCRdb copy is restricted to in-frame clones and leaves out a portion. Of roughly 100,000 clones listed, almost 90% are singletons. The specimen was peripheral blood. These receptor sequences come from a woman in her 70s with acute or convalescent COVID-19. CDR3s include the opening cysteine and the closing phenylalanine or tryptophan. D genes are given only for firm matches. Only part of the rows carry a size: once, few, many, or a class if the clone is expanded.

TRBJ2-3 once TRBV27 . TGTGCCAGCAGTTTATCCCCTAGCAGCAGCACAGATACGCAGTATTTT CASSLSPSSSTDTQYF
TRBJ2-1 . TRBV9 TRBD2 TGTGCCAGCAGCGTAGGGGCTAGCGGGAACAATGAGCAGTTCTTC CASSVGASGNNEQFF
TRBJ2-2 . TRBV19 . TGTGCCAGTAGTATAGTTGGGAGGCGGGTCACCGGGGAGCTGTTTTTT CASSIVGRRVTGELFF
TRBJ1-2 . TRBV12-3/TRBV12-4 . TGTGCCAGCAGTACAGGGCCATATGGCTACACCTTC CASSTGPYGYTF
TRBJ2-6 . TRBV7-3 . TGTGCCAGCAGCCGGACATCTGGGGCCAACGTCCTGACTTTC CASSRTSGANVLTF
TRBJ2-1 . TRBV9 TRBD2 TGTGCCAGCAGCGTAGGGGCTAGCGGGGGCGATGAGCAGTTCTTC CASSVGASGGDEQFF
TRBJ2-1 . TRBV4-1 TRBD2 TGCGCCAGCAGCCAAACCTCCACTAGCGGGAGTCGCAATGAGCAGTTCTTC CASSQTSTSGSRNEQFF
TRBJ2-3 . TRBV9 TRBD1 TGTGCCAGCAGCGTAATCGGGACAGCTACCACAGATACGCAGTATTTT CASSVIGTATTDTQYF
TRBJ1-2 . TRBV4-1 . TGCGCCAGCAGTCAGACAGCCTTCCAGTACTATGGCTACACCTTC CASSQTAFQYYGYTF
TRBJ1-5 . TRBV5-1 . TGCGCCAGCCGAAGAACGACCGGGAAAGATCAGCCCCAGCATTTT CASRRTTGKDQPQHF
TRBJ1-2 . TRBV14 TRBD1 TGTGCCAGCAGCCCACGGACAGGGGGCAGCTATGGCTACACCTTC CASSPRTGGSYGYTF
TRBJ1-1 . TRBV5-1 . TGCGCCAGCAGCTACGGGAACACTGAAGCTTTCTTT CASSYGNTEAFF
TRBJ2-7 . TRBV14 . TGTGCCAGCAGCCTAAATCCAGGGCTCGAGCAGTACTTC CASSLNPGLEQYF
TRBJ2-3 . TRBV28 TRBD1 TGTGCCAGCAGTTTAGGCGGGACAGGGGGCGCAGATACGCAGTATTTT CASSLGGTGGADTQYF
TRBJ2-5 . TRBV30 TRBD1 TGTGCCTGGGGCCCGGGACAGCGGCAAGAGACCCAGTACTTC CAWGPGQRQETQYF
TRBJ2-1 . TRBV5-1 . TGCGCCAGCAGCTTGGGGGCATACCCTCTGCAGTTCTTC CASSLGAYPLQFF
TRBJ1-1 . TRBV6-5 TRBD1 TGTGCCAGCAGCCGCCGGGACAGGGGAGGTACTGAAGCTTTCTTT CASSRRDRGGTEAFF
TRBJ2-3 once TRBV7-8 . TGTGCCAGCAGCCTATCGTACGGGGGCACAGATACGCAGTATTTT CASSLSYGGTDTQYF
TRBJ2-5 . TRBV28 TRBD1 TGTGCCAGCAGTTACCTGACAGGGGGCGCGTGGGAGACCCAGTACTTC CASSYLTGGAWETQYF
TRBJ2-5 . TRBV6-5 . TGTGCCAGCCGAGACGGAACAGGCCAAGAGACCCAGTACTTC CASRDGTGQETQYF
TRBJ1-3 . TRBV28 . TGTGCCAGTAAGGGCGGGTCCTTACCCTCTGGAAACACCATATATTTT CASKGGSLPSGNTIYF
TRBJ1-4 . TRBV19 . TGTGCCAGTAGTGCGGGAACCCGTAATGAAAAACTGTTTTTT CASSAGTRNEKLFF
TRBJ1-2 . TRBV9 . TGTGCCAGCAGCGTGACCACGGGTGTTGGCTACACCTTC CASSVTTGVGYTF
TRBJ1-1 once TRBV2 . TGTGCCAGCAGTATCAGGACCGGGACTTCAGATGAAGCTTTCTTT CASSIRTGTSDEAFF
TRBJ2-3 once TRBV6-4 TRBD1 TGTGCCAGCAGTTACAGGGGGCGCACAGATACGCAGTATTTT CASSYRGRTDTQYF
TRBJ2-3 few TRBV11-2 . TGTGCCAGCAGCTTACAACTGGGCGATACGCAGTATTTT CASSLQLGDTQYF
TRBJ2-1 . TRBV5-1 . TGCGCCAGCAGCTTGGCGACGGGTAGCTACAATGAGCAGTTCTTC CASSLATGSYNEQFF
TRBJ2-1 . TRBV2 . TGTGCCAGCAGTGCTGGAGGTGAGCAGTTCTTC CASSAGGEQFF
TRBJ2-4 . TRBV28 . TGTGCCAGCAGTTTCGTCTTCGGGCTAGCACCGAGGGCCAAAAACATTCAGTACTTC CASSFVFGLAPRAKNIQYF
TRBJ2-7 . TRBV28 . TGTGCCAGCACGCGGGGAGGAGCCTACGAGCAGTACTTC CASTRGGAYEQYF
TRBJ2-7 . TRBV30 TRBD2 TGTGCCTGGAGTCCTAGCGGGAGGGCCGGGGAGCAGTACTTC CAWSPSGRAGEQYF